These 20 T cell receptor beta chains came from one sample sequenced in a study of blood T cell repertoires in COVID-19. Only in-frame clones appear in the TCRdb table, and some are missing; sequencing was by immunoSEQ multiplex PCR. Of under 200,000 clones in the sample, 80% to 90% are singletons; the top ten hold 11%. The specimen sequenced was peripheral blood. The receptors were sampled from a woman aged 60-70 years with COVID-19, enrolled during active disease.

This clone was detected once. The chain links TRBV27 to TRBJ2-7; 13 bases match TRBD2. CDR1 and CDR2 (germline): MNHEY, SMNVEV (reference sequence). This CDR3 is built from 14 residues. Losses at the gene ends were 8 bases for V and 4 bases for J; bases not matched to a gene: 5. The DNA of the CDR3 is TGTGCCAGCGCCTGGACTAGCGGGAGATACGAGCAGTACTTC. Protein sequence: CASAWTSGRYEQYF.

J is TRBJ2-7 and V is TRBV5-1; no definite D call. V dropped 4 bases and J dropped 12 bases, with 17 bases sitting between them. CDR3 size: 12 residues. In germline, CDR1 is SGHRS, CDR2 YFSETQ. The CDR3 bases are TGCGCCAGCAGCCGAAACTACGATTGGTGGTACTTC. Its protein is CASSRNYDWWYF.

The V gene is TRBV18, the J gene TRBJ2-1; 9 positions agree with TRBD1. The ends lost 2 bases at V and 7 bases at J; junction bases unmatched: 6. The CDR3 runs to 15 residues. Germline assignment: CDR1 KGHSH and CDR2 LQKENI. The CDR3 protein is CASSPIGQGRNEQFF. The CDR3 nucleotides read TGTGCCAGCTCACCAATAGGACAGGGGAGGAATGAGCAGTTCTTC. The full variable domain, in which reference TRBV18 and TRBJ2-1 provide the parts outside the CDR3, is NAGVMQNPRHLVRRRGQEARLRCSPMKGHSHVYWYRQLPEEGLKFMVYLQKENIIDESGMPKERFSAEFPKEGPSILRIQQVVRGDSAAYFCASSPIGQGRNEQFFGPGTRLTVL.

The V call is TRBV5-4, the J call TRBJ2-7; perhaps TRBD1 as D (6 bases). From germline, CDR1 is SGHNT and CDR2 YYREEE (reference sequence). The germline V and J ends were trimmed by 4 bases and 4 bases, with 15 bases remaining between them. This CDR3 comprises 14 residues. The DNA of the CDR3 is TGTGCCAGCAGCCAGGGACATCTTCAATACGAGCAGTACTTC. Protein product: CASSQGHLQYEQYF.

The chain recombines TRBV19 with TRBJ2-1, with TRBD1 matching 10 bases. Germline V lookup: CDR1 LNHDA, CDR2 SQIVND (reference sequence). The length of the CDR3 is 15 residues. V lost 5 bases to trimming and J lost 7 bases; unmatched junction nucleotides: 8. CDR3 sequence (DNA): TGTGCCAGTAGTCACTCCGGGACAGGGGAAAATGAGCAGTTCTTC. It specifies CASSHSGTGENEQFF.

This chain links TRBV19 with TRBJ1-3, with D perhaps TRBD1 (5 bases). The CDR3 loop spans 17 amino acids. V lost 4 bases, J lost 0 bases, and 16 bases lay in between. Germline V gene lookup returns CDR1 LNHDA and CDR2 SQIVND (reference sequence). The CDR3 here is CASSTKTVWSSGNTIYF. The CDR3 DNA reads as TGTGCCAGTAGTACAAAGACAGTTTGGAGCTCTGGAAACACCATATATTTT.

The rearrangement uses TRBV4-2 and TRBJ2-7; possibly TRBD2 for D (5 bases). The V gene lost 1 base and the J gene lost 0 bases, with 13 bases spanning the gap. Germline CDR1 and CDR2: LGHNA and YNFKEQ. This CDR3 is built from 16 residues. CDR3 nucleotide sequence: TGTGCCAGCAGCCAAGTTGGAGGCGAGAACTCCTACGAGCAGTACTTC. This gives the protein CASSQVGGENSYEQYF.

This rearrangement joins TRBV19 to TRBJ1-1, with TRBD1 identical over 9 bases. The CDR3 consists of 15 residues. J was trimmed by 1 base and V by 4 bases; bases with no gene match: 4. The germline CDR1 and CDR2 sequences are LNHDA and SQIVND (reference sequence). The CDR3 region is CASSRTGVSNTEAFF. The DNA for the CDR3 is TGTGCCAGTAGTAGGACAGGGGTCTCGAACACTGAAGCTTTCTTT. The full variable domain, completed using reference TRBV19 and TRBJ1-1, is DGGITQSPKYLFRKEGQNVTLSCEQNLNHDAMYWYRQDPGQGLRLIYYSQIVNDFQKGDIAEGYSVSREKKESFPLTVTSAQKNPTAFYLCASSRTGVSNTEAFFGQGTRLTVV.

V usage is TRBV10-3 and J usage is TRBJ2-1; 7 bases align to TRBD2. The CDR3 is 17 residues long. The ends lost 5 bases at V and 0 bases at J; junction bases unmatched: 10. Germline V gene sequence: CDR1 ENHRY, CDR2 SYGVKD. Here the CDR3 reads CAISSRTRESSYNEQFF. The CDR3 DNA reads TGTGCCATCAGTTCGCGGACTAGGGAGAGCTCCTACAATGAGCAGTTCTTC.

V gene TRBV19 combines with J gene TRBJ1-2, with a tentative D call TRBD1 (5 bases). This CDR3 spans 15 amino acids. Germline CDR1 reads LNHDA; CDR2 reads SQIVND (reference sequence). Trimming removed 5 bases from V and 4 bases from J, with 17 bases in between. CDR3 sequence (DNA): TGTGCCAGTAGTCCCAGGGAACGGCGTTCCTATGGCTACACCTTC. It is translated as CASSPRERRSYGYTF.

The chain uses TRBV28 and TRBJ1-6; tentative D call: TRBD1 (5 bases). Between the trimmed V and J ends, which lost 2 bases and 9 bases, there was a span of 14 bases. Per the germline V gene, CDR1 is MDHEN and CDR2 is SYDVKM. This CDR3 spans 15 amino acids. This CDR3 is CASSLMQGPGSPLHF. In DNA, the CDR3 is TGTGCCAGCAGTTTAATGCAGGGTCCAGGTTCACCCCTCCACTTT.

This chain connects TRBV11-3 to TRBJ2-3, with 8 bases matching TRBD1. Germline CDR1 reads SGHNT; CDR2 reads YENEEA. Trimming removed 0 bases from V and 5 bases from J; junction bases left unmatched: 7. CDR3 length: 16 residues. The CDR3 loop reads CASSLESGQGRDTQYF. The CDR3 DNA sequence: TGTGCCAGCAGCTTAGAATCCGGACAGGGTCGAGATACGCAGTATTTT.

The gene calls are TRBV9 and TRBJ1-2; maybe TRBD1 (5 bases). CDR1 and CDR2 from the germline V gene are SGDLS and YYNGEE. The V end lost 0 bases, the J end lost 1 base, and 7 bases lay between the germline ends. This CDR3 has 14 residues. The CDR3 protein is CASSVGQSNYGYTF. The CDR3 region has the DNA TGTGCCAGCAGCGTAGGACAGAGTAACTATGGCTACACCTTC. Full variable domain (remainder filled in from reference TRBV9 and TRBJ1-2): DSGVTQTPKHLITATGQRVTLRCSPRSGDLSVYWYQQSLDQGLQFLIQYYNGEERAKGNILERFSAQQFPDLHSELNLSSLELGDSALYFCASSVGQSNYGYTFGSGTRLTVV.

The V and J genes are TRBV3-1 (or the pseudogene TRBV3-2) and TRBJ2-4; possibly TRBD1 for D (5 bases). Germline CDR1 is LGHDT and CDR2 is YNNKEL (reference sequence). The CDR3 is 17 amino acids. V lost 4 bases to trimming and J lost 0 bases, with 16 bases between them. The CDR3 sequence is CASSRADRKLAKNIQYF. CDR3 coding DNA: TGTGCCAGCAGCCGAGCTGACAGAAAGCTAGCCAAAAACATTCAGTACTTC.

V is TRBV4-3 and J is TRBJ2-1; 13 bases fit TRBD2. The J segment lost 8 bases and the V segment lost 3 bases, leaving 4 bases of the junction unmatched. The CDR3 is 15 residues long. Per the germline V gene, CDR1 is LGHNA and CDR2 is YSLEER. The DNA of the CDR3 is TGCGCCAGCAGCCATGGACTAGCGGGAGCATATGAGCAGTTCTTC. Translating gives CASSHGLAGAYEQFF.

The rearrangement links TRBV6-5 to TRBJ2-7, with TRBD1 as a possible D gene (6 bases). The CDR3 has 13 residues. The germline gives CDR1 MNHEY, CDR2 SVGAGI. Between the trimmed V and J ends, which lost 5 bases and 5 bases, there was a span of 13 bases. The CDR3 DNA reads TGTGCCAGCAGTCGAGGTAGGGGGAACGAGCAGTACTTC. This codes for CASSRGRGNEQYF.

This clone was observed a handful of times. The identical CDR3 is also encoded by other nucleotide sequences in the sample. CDR3 amino acids: CASSYSSGSSYEQYF. As DNA, the CDR3 is TGTGCCAGCAGTTACTCTAGCGGGAGCTCCTACGAGCAGTACTTC. The chain joins TRBV6-5 to TRBJ2-7, with 9 nucleotides matching TRBD2. The CDR3 runs to 15 residues. CDR1 and CDR2 from the germline V gene are MNHEY and SVGAGI. V lost 0 bases to trimming and J lost 0 bases; unmatched junction nucleotides: 0.

The chain is built from TRBV19 and TRBJ2-7; the match to TRBD2 covers 9 bases. Trimming at V came to 5 bases and at J to 6 bases, leaving 17 bases not matched to a gene. The CDR3 runs 17 residues. The germline CDR1 and CDR2 sequences are LNHDA and SQIVND (reference sequence). The CDR3, as DNA: TGTGCCAGTAGTCTCAAACCCACAGGGCTAGCGGGGTTCGAGCAGTACTTC. It yields the protein CASSLKPTGLAGFEQYF.

The rearrangement links TRBV9 to TRBJ2-5; D may be TRBD2 (6 bases). CDR1 is SGDLS, CDR2 YYNGEE, per germline. Trimming left V 0 bases short and J 2 bases short, with 14 bases between. The CDR3 contains 16 residues. The CDR3 DNA follows: TGTGCCAGCAGCGTAGGGGCGGGAAACCCACAAGAGACCCAGTACTTC. It encodes CASSVGAGNPQETQYF.

The chain employs TRBV7-9 and TRBJ2-7; no clear D gene. From germline, CDR1 is SEHNR and CDR2 FQNEAQ (reference sequence). The CDR3 spans 13 residues. V was trimmed by 1 base and J by 1 base, leaving 5 bases between them. CDR3 protein: CASSLDTSYEQYF. The CDR3 nucleotides read TGTGCCAGCAGCTTAGATACATCCTACGAGCAGTACTTC.